Shown below are 29 T cell receptor beta chains from a single sample sequenced in a study of T cells in Graves' hyperthyroidism and ophthalmopathy. Amplification of TCR beta CDR3 regions was performed using RNA transcripts as template. The HTBI primer set served for first-round RT-PCR of the TCR CDR3. TCRdb reanalysed the multiplex PCR reads using MiXCR and keeps one entry per CDR3 protein. The sample includes 100,000 to 130,000 distinct CDR3 sequences, about 16% of them seen just once. Specimen: blood. These receptors all stem from a woman between 50 and 59 years old with Graves' hyperthyroidism.

There are many counts of this clonotype. The rearrangement links TRBV20-1 to TRBJ2-3; D assignment may be TRBD1 or TRBD2 (6 bases each). Trimming shortened V by 2 bases and J by 3 bases, and 9 bases separated the two germline ends. Germline V gives CDR1 DFQATT, CDR2 SNEGSKA (reference sequence). CDR3 length equals 13 residues. CDR3 protein: CSARKGGTDTQYF. The CDR3 DNA sequence: TGCAGTGCTAGAAAGGGGGGAACAGATACGCAGTATTTT.

This clonotype has at least ten counts. V is TRBV6-1 and J is TRBJ2-7; D remains unclear. Germline V gene lookup returns CDR1 MNHNS and CDR2 SASEGT. The V gene lost 2 bases and the J gene lost 0 bases, with 8 bases spanning the gap. The CDR3 runs to 14 residues. Written as DNA, the CDR3 is TGTGCCAGCAGTGAATCCCCCAGCTCCTACGAGCAGTACGTC. Amino acid sequence: CASSESPSSYEQYV.

This clonotype was seen many times. J is TRBJ1-2 and V is TRBV6-1; D unresolved. CDR1 is MNHNS, CDR2 SASEGT, per germline. The length of the CDR3 is 11 residues. Trimming removed 5 bases at V and 5 bases at J, with 6 bases between. The CDR3 sequence is CASSQVYGYTF. As DNA, the CDR3 is TGTGCCAGCAGTCAGGTTTATGGCTACACCTTC.

The chain employs TRBV20-1 and TRBJ2-7; D remains ambiguous. Trimming removed 4 bases from V and 2 bases from J, with 9 bases in between. There are 12 residues in the CDR3. The germline CDR1 and CDR2 sequences are DFQATT and SNEGSKA (reference sequence). CDR3 DNA sequence: TGCAGTGCTACTAGGGATGCCTACGAGCAGTACTTC. Translated: CSATRDAYEQYF.

This clonotype was counted at least ten times. This rearrangement joins TRBV30 to TRBJ1-2; 12 nucleotides align to TRBD1. The CDR3 covers 17 residues. V was clipped by 8 bases and J by 0 bases; unmatched bases: 13. CDR1 is GTSNPN, CDR2 SVGIG, per germline (reference sequence). CDR3 bases: TGTGCCCAGAAGAAAAAGGGACAGGGGGCTGCTAACTATGGCTACACCTTC. As protein: CAQKKKGQGAANYGYTF.

This clonotype was recorded at least ten times. The J gene is TRBJ1-6, the V gene TRBV13, with 9 bases matching TRBD1. After removal of 5 bases from V and 14 bases from J, the junction contained 10 bases not matched to a gene. Looked up from germline, CDR1 is PRHDT and CDR2 is FYEKMQ (reference sequence). This CDR3 comprises 14 residues. CDR3 in DNA: TGTGCCAGCAGCCGAGGACAGGGGTGGCGGACCCTCCACTTT. It is translated as CASSRGQGWRTLHF.

This clonotype was picked up many times. V and J are TRBV20-1 and TRBJ2-3; D is ambiguous. Trimming took off 2 bases at V and 2 bases at J, with 11 bases between the two ends. CDR1 and CDR2 (germline): DFQATT, SNEGSKA (reference sequence). The CDR3 extends over 14 amino acids. The CDR3 here is CSARSSGDTDTQYF. CDR3 coding DNA: TGCAGTGCTAGAAGTTCAGGAGACACAGATACGCAGTATTTT.

This clonotype was seen at least ten times. V gene TRBV12-3 or TRBV12-4 combines with J gene TRBJ1-4, with 8 bases fitting TRBD1. CDR3 length: 17 amino acids. Trimming cost V 6 bases and J 0 bases; bases outside gene matches: 9. The CDR3 here is CASRLKTGVATNEKLFF. The DNA for the CDR3 is TGTGCCAGCAGGCTTAAGACAGGGGTTGCAACTAATGAAAAACTGTTTTTT.

This clonotype was recorded many times. Compared with germline, one end of the junction differs, possibly owing to a read error. The CDR3 spells CASSLDRYQETQYF. Here the CDR3 DNA reads TGTGCTAGCAGCTTAGATCGGTACCAAGAGACCCAGTACTTC. The chain carries TRBV7-7 and TRBJ2-5, with D uncertain. In germline, CDR1 is SSHAT, CDR2 FNYEAQ (reference sequence). The CDR3 loop spans 14 amino acids.

Many counts were recorded for this clonotype. V and J are TRBV2 and TRBJ1-5, with D possibly TRBD1 on 6 matching bases. V lost 7 bases and J 8 bases, leaving 18 bases between the germline ends. Germline V gives CDR1 SNHLY, CDR2 FYNNEI. The CDR3 has 14 residues. CDR3 DNA sequence: TGTGCCAGCAATTTGGGGGGGCGGGCGGAGCCCCAGCATTTT. This gives the protein CASNLGGRAEPQHF. The variable domain in full, with the rest retrieved from reference TRBV2 and TRBJ1-5, is EPEVTQTPSHQVTQMGQEVILRCVPISNHLYFYWYRQILGQKVEFLVSFYNNEISEKSEIFDDQFSVERPDGSNFTLKIRSTKLEDSAMYFCASNLGGRAEPQHFGDGTRLSIL.

This clonotype was seen repeatedly, ten times or more. The V gene is TRBV11-2, the J gene TRBJ2-3, with D possibly matching TRBD2 (6 bases). The CDR3 spans 17 residues. Germline assignment: CDR1 SGHAT and CDR2 FQNNGV. The germline V and J ends were trimmed by 6 bases and 4 bases, with 23 bases remaining between them. CDR3 nucleotides: TGTGCCAGCAGTCAAATGGGGACTCGAGGCGGCGCAGATACGCAGTATTTT. Its translation is CASSQMGTRGGADTQYF.

This clonotype was found many times. J is TRBJ1-2 and V is TRBV5-1, with D maybe TRBD1 (5 bases). Trimming shortened V by 0 bases and J by 4 bases, and 16 bases separated the two germline ends. CDR3 length equals 16 residues. Germline assignment: CDR1 SGHRS and CDR2 YFSETQ. CDR3 loop: CASSLDVGGIRYGYTF. The CDR3 DNA is TGCGCCAGCAGCTTGGACGTGGGGGGAATACGCTATGGCTACACCTTC.

In its sample, this clonotype was seen a few times. The chain uses TRBV7-2 and TRBJ1-1, with TRBD1 identical over 7 bases. Per the germline V gene, CDR1 is SGHTA and CDR2 is FQGNSA. CDR3 length: 14 amino acids. J lost 8 bases, V lost 3 bases, and 9 bases had no gene match. CDR3: CASSLAQGEQEAFF. As DNA, the CDR3 is TGTGCCAGCAGCTTGGCTCAGGGGGAACAAGAAGCTTTCTTT.

This clonotype has ten or more counts. The V gene is TRBV4-1, the J gene TRBJ1-4; D perhaps matches TRBD1 (5 bases). The CDR3 consists of 15 residues. Trimming stripped 1 base from V and 6 bases from J, with 12 bases between. Germline CDR1 reads MGHRA; CDR2 reads YSYEKL. CDR3 DNA sequence: TGCGCCAGCAGCCAAGTAGGGACGGGGTATGAAAAACTGTTTTTT. As protein: CASSQVGTGYEKLFF.

In its sample, this clonotype was seen many times. The chain has TRBV20-1 and TRBJ2-1, with TRBD2 matching over 8 bases. CDR1 DFQATT and CDR2 SNEGSKA come from the germline V gene (reference sequence). The CDR3 spans 15 residues. V lost 3 bases, J lost 0 bases, and 4 bases stayed unmatched. CDR3 sequence: CSASTGRGSYNEQFF. Written as DNA, the CDR3 is TGCAGTGCTAGTACCGGGAGGGGCTCCTACAATGAGCAGTTCTTC.

This clonotype was found many times. This chain uses TRBV2 with TRBJ2-1, with D unclear. Trimming stripped 6 bases from V and 7 bases from J, with 13 bases between. CDR3 size: 13 residues. In germline, CDR1 is SNHLY, CDR2 FYNNEI. The CDR3 is CASSRNQRNEQFF. CDR3 DNA sequence: TGTGCCAGCAGCCGAAACCAGAGGAATGAGCAGTTCTTC.

There are many counts of this clonotype. Here the CDR3 reads CASGGAGETGELFF. The CDR3 coding sequence is TGTGCCAGCGGAGGAGCAGGGGAAACCGGGGAGCTGTTTTTT. The chain couples TRBV7-3 to TRBJ2-2; a weak D match, TRBD1 (6 bases). This CDR3 has 14 residues. The germline CDR1 and CDR2 sequences are SGHTA and FQGTGA. Trimming took off 8 bases at V and 5 bases at J, with 15 bases between the two ends.

In its sample, this clonotype was seen many times. This chain uses TRBV7-9 with TRBJ2-1, with D possibly matching TRBD2 (6 bases). In germline, CDR1 is SEHNR, CDR2 FQNEAQ (reference sequence). The CDR3 runs 15 residues. Trimming removed 0 bases at V and 3 bases at J, with 9 bases between. The CDR3 spells CASSLAGGDYNEQFF. In DNA, the CDR3 is TGTGCCAGCAGCTTAGCGGGGGGTGACTACAATGAGCAGTTCTTC.

This clonotype was found many times. The chain uses TRBV11-2 and TRBJ2-2; D gene uncertain. Germline loops: CDR1 SGHAT, CDR2 FQNNGV. V gave up 5 bases and J gave up 2 bases, with 3 bases separating them. This CDR3 comprises 12 residues. DNA for the CDR3: TGTGCCAGCAGCCTTAACACCGGGGAGCTGTTTTTT. This translates into CASSLNTGELFF.

This clonotype was seen many times. V and J are TRBV12-3 or TRBV12-4 and TRBJ2-5; D not certain. The CDR3 spans 11 residues. V was cut by 3 bases and J by 5 bases, with 4 bases left in between. The CDR3 nucleotides read TGTGCCAGCAGTTTCGTCGAGACCCAGTACTTC. Amino acids: CASSFVETQYF.

This clonotype was recorded at least ten times. The chain recombines TRBV29-1 with TRBJ2-7; D is perhaps TRBD2 (6 bases). The CDR3 has 12 amino acids. Per germline, CDR1 SQVTM and CDR2 ANQGSEA. Trimming took off 2 bases at V and 6 bases at J, with 11 bases between the two ends. The CDR3 region has the DNA TGCAGCGTTGAATCTCCCGGGGGCGAGCAGTACTTC. Translation gives CSVESPGGEQYF.

The chain has TRBV12-3 or TRBV12-4 and TRBJ2-3; 7 nucleotides match TRBD2. CDR3 length: 15 amino acids. With 1 base clipped from V and 2 bases from J, the junction kept 3 bases outside the gene matches. The CDR3 is CASSLVLADTDTQYF. CDR3 nucleotide sequence: TGTGCCAGCAGTTTAGTGCTAGCGGACACAGATACGCAGTATTTT.

This clonotype came up many times. The V call is TRBV12-3 or TRBV12-4, the J call TRBJ2-1; D possibly corresponds to TRBD2 (6 bases). The CDR3 contains 13 residues. The V gene lost 1 base and the J gene lost 7 bases, with 8 bases spanning the gap. CDR3 sequence reads: CASSLGGINEQFF. The CDR3 DNA follows: TGTGCCAGCAGTTTAGGCGGGATTAATGAGCAGTTCTTC.

This clonotype was seen just once. The chain uses TRBV11-1 and TRBJ1-1; 7 bases fit TRBD1. The germline gives CDR1 SGHAT, CDR2 FQDESV (reference sequence). Germline trimming cut 1 base from V and 5 bases from J; bases unmatched to any gene: 16. CDR3 size: 18 residues. CDR3 sequence: CASSLDRPRQGRRTEAFF. The CDR3, as DNA: TGTGCCAGCAGCTTAGACCGGCCGAGACAGGGAAGGCGTACTGAAGCTTTCTTT.

Ten or more counts support this clonotype. The J gene is TRBJ2-1, the V gene TRBV11-2, with TRBD2 matching over 10 bases. The V gene end was trimmed by 5 bases and the J gene end by 0 bases; junction bases not matched to a gene: 1. Germline CDR1 reads SGHAT; CDR2 reads FQNNGV. The CDR3 consists of 15 residues. The CDR3 is CASSRLAGSYNEQFF. The CDR3 DNA follows: TGTGCCAGCAGCCGACTAGCGGGCTCCTACAATGAGCAGTTCTTC.

The sample holds many counts of this clonotype. The chain couples TRBV28 to TRBJ2-3; D gene ambiguous. The length of the CDR3 is 14 residues. CDR1 is MDHEN and CDR2 is SYDVKM in the germline V gene. The V and J ends lost 2 bases and 8 bases respectively, with 14 bases between them. The CDR3 here is CASSLGQLTGTQYF. The DNA for the CDR3 is TGTGCCAGCAGTTTAGGGCAGCTCACGGGTACGCAGTATTTT.

Ten or more counts support this clonotype. The chain employs TRBV28 and TRBJ2-3; D perhaps matches TRBD1 (7 bases). V was shortened by 5 bases and J by 4 bases, with 25 bases between the two germline ends. This CDR3 has 18 amino acids. Germline values: CDR1 MDHEN, CDR2 SYDVKM. The CDR3 spells CASSTNSRRGRGADTQYF. CDR3 DNA: TGTGCCAGCAGTACTAATAGCCGGAGGGGGCGAGGGGCAGATACGCAGTATTTT. Based on the CDR3 plus reference TRBV28 and TRBJ2-3, the full variable domain is DVKVTQSSRYLVKRTGEKVFLECVQDMDHENMFWYRQDPGLGLRLIYFSYDVKMKEKGDIPEGYSVSREKKERFSLILESASTNQTSMYLCASSTNSRRGRGADTQYFGPGTRLTVL.

In this sample, this clonotype turned up a few times. The V call is TRBV14, the J call TRBJ1-5; D remains unclear. This CDR3 is 13 amino acids long. CDR1 is SGHDN, CDR2 FVKESK, per germline. V lost 4 bases and J lost 8, with 12 bases in between. DNA for the CDR3: TGTGCCAGCAGCCTTGGGTCATGGGAGCCCCAGCATTTT. Protein sequence: CASSLGSWEPQHF.

This clonotype was observed at least ten times. This sequence joins TRBV27 and TRBJ2-5, with 9 nucleotides matching TRBD1. The CDR3 spans 14 residues. From germline, CDR1 is MNHEY and CDR2 SMNVEV (reference sequence). V was clipped by 6 bases and J by 5 bases; unmatched bases: 7. The CDR3 loop is CASRGQGWMETQYF. The CDR3 nucleotides are TGTGCCAGCAGGGGACAGGGATGGATGGAGACCCAGTACTTC.